The subject of this entry is one T cell receptor (beta chain). This clone was counted a single time. There is no known antigen for this receptor. No base-level quality is on record; no much larger clone is a single base apart. Its CDR3 holds 16 amino acids, cysteine through phenylalanine. Only the CDR3 region is kept as DNA, spanning 48 bases read in frame from base 1. Trimming removed 2 bases from V and 0 bases from J; the gene matches leave 4 bases unexplained. As encoded in the germline V gene, CDR1 is SGHRS while CDR2 is YFSETQ. These data belong to a study of blood T cell repertoires in COVID-19 (dated by TCRdb to the early 2020s). About the investigation overall: Collaborator samples came from the United States, Italy and Spain and covered acute and convalescent phases of COVID-19. The material from the prospective study consisted of cDNA or gDNA derived from T cells, B-cell-depleted T cells, or PBMCs. The samples were drawn from two sources: the first 160 participants of the ongoing ImmuneRACE study, and about 1,300 subjects contributed by 6 global collaborators. The repertoires were released in a freely available public database meant as a resource for research on the immune response to SARS-CoV-2. HLA class I and class II types, where available, came from metadata supplied by the sample provider rather than from assay-based typing. Sample metadata almost always included a de-identified subject ID, COVID-19 status, age in years and sex. The dataset comprised deeply sampled blood TCRbeta repertoires from subjects exposed to, actively infected with, or recovered from COVID-19. Broader findings and caveats from the paper: Clinical and demographic metadata were provided uncurated, with the amount varying by source and participant.

The immunoSEQ Assay, a bias-controlled multiplex PCR, was used to amplify TCRbeta CDR3 regions from genomic DNA. In the paper's pipeline: Within the assay, amplification of reference gene primers was used to estimate how many nucleated cells each sample contained. To quantify the absolute abundance of each unique TCRbeta CDR3 rearrangement, sequence reads were collapsed and filtered. Productive Simpson clonality was computed per sample as the square root of Simpson's diversity index over productive rearrangements. TCRdb obtained this table from immuneACCESS and retained in-frame rearrangements with V and J assigned. These tables miss some clones; where compared with another copy, unresolved V genes account for less than half of the shortfall, and the remainder is unexplained. V and J calls plus clone size are reproduced from that table; the DNA served to infer D and trimming. In this sample the table shows approximately 220,000 clones, roughly 80% of which occur a single time. The ten top clones hold about 4.5% of the sample.

Collaborating institutions collected whole blood in K2EDTA tubes following their own protocols. For TCRbeta analysis, collaborator samples were shipped as frozen whole blood, as isolated PBMCs, or as DNA extracted from either sample type. This TCR was recovered from a woman in her seventies with acute or convalescent COVID-19. The sample consisted of peripheral blood. The rearranged chain carries TRBV5-1 and TRBJ1-4, with 7 bases aligning to TRBD1. The CDR3 region: CASSLQGTPTNEKLFF. The DNA sequence follows: TGCGCCAGCAGCTTACAGGGGACCCCAACTAATGAAAAACTGTTTTTT.